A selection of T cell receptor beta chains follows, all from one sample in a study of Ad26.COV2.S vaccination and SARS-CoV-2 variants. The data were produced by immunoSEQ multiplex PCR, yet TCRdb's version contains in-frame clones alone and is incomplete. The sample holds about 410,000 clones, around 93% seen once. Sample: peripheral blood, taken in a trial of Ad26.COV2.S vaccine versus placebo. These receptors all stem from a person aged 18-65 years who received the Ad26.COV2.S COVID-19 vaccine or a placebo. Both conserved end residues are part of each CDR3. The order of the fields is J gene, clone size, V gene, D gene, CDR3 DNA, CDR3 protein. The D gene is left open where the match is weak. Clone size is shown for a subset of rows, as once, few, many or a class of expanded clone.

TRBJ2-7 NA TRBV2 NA TGTGCCAGCAGTGAAGGTACAGTGCCAGGGGACGAGCAGTACTTC CASSEGTVPGDEQYF
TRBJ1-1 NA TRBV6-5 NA TGTGCCAGCAGTCCATTGGACAGAGACACTGAAGCTTTCTTT CASSPLDRDTEAFF
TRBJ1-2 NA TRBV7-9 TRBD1 TGTGCCAGCAGCGCCGGGACAGTAAGTTATGGCTACACCTTC CASSAGTVSYGYTF
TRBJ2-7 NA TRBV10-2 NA TGCGCCAGCAGCAACATATGGTTGTCCTACGAGCAGTACTTC CASSNIWLSYEQYF
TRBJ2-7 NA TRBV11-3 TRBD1 TGTGCCAGCAGCGGACAGACAGGGGACGAGCAGTACTTC CASSGQTGDEQYF
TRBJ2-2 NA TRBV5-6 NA TGTGCCAGCAGCTTGGAGAGGGACTTGCTCACCGGGGAGCTGTTTTTT CASSLERDLLTGELFF
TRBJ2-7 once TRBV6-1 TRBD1 TGTGCCAGCAGTGATAGGACAGGGGGCAAGTACGAGCAGTACTTC CASSDRTGGKYEQYF
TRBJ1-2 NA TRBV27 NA TGTGCCAGCAGTTATGGAATCCAAGGGTATGGCTACACCTTC CASSYGIQGYGYTF
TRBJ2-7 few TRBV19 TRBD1 TGTGCCAGTAGTAAAGGCCAACACAGGGGGCTGACCTACGAGCAGTACTTC CASSKGQHRGLTYEQYF
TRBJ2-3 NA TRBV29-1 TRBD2 TGCAGCGTTGAGGGCGGGGGGGCCCGTACGCAGTATTTT CSVEGGGARTQYF
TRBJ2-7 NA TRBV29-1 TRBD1 TGCAGCGTCGCCGGGACAGCGCCCGACGAGCAGTACTTC CSVAGTAPDEQYF
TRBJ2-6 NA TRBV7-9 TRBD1 TGTGCCAGCAGCTTATACAGACAGGGGTCTGGGGCCAACGTCCTGACTTTC CASSLYRQGSGANVLTF
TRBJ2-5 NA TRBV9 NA TGTGCCAGCAGCACGCGGGGGCGCCAAGAGACCCAGTACTTC CASSTRGRQETQYF
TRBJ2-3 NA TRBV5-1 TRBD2 TGCGCCAGCAGCTTGGGGTCTAGCGGGGCGAAAGATACGCAGTATTTT CASSLGSSGAKDTQYF
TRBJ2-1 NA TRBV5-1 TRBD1 TGCGCCAGCAGCTTGGGGACAGGGATGGGCAATGAGCAGTTCTTC CASSLGTGMGNEQFF
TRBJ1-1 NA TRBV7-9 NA TGTGCCAGCAGCTTTCGGGGTAATAACCAGGGCGCTGAAGCTTTCTTT CASSFRGNNQGAEAFF
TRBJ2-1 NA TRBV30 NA TGTGCCTGGAGTGTATCGTGGGCCTACAATGAGCAGTTCTTC CAWSVSWAYNEQFF
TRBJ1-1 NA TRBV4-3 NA TGCGCCAGCAGCCAAGACCGGGGATTGAACACTGAAGCTTTCTTT CASSQDRGLNTEAFF
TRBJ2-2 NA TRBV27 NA TGTGCCAGCAGGACCGCGGGGCCATCGAACACCGGGGAGCTGTTTTTT CASRTAGPSNTGELFF
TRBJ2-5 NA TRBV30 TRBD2 TGTGCCTGGAGTGCCAGCGGGGTATCGACGACCCAGTACTTC CAWSASGVSTTQYF
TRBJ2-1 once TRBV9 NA TGTGCCAGCAGCGTGGGATTGCGGGACAGCGTCGCTGAGCAGTTCTTC CASSVGLRDSVAEQFF
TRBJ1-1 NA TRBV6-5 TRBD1 TGTGCCAGCAGTTACCAGACAGGGGGGGGGACTGAAGCTTTCTTT CASSYQTGGGTEAFF
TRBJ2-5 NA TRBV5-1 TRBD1 TGCGCCAGCAGCCAAGGACAGGGGATGGAGACCCAGTACTTC CASSQGQGMETQYF
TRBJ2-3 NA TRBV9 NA TGTGCCAGCAGCGTATTACAGTTGGGCACAGATACGCAGTATTTT CASSVLQLGTDTQYF
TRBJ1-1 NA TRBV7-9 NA TGTGCCAGCAGCTTAGATAGCTGGACCACTGAAGCTTTCTTT CASSLDSWTTEAFF
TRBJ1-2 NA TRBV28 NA TGTGCCAGCAGTGTCCTGTTAGGGCCCCAATATGGCTACACCTTC CASSVLLGPQYGYTF
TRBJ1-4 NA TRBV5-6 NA TGTGCCAGCAGCTCTCAGGGGACTAATGAAAAACTGTTTTTT CASSSQGTNEKLFF
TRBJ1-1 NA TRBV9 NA TGTGCCAGCAATGCGGGGGTCCTTGGGAAGACTGAAGCTTTCTTT CASNAGVLGKTEAFF
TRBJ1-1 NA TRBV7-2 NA TGTGCCAGCAGCTTAGGAATAAACACTGAAGCTTTCTTT CASSLGINTEAFF